These 27 T cell receptor beta chains came from one sample sequenced in a study of cytomegalovirus exposure and HLA in healthy donors. It was with 60 Vbeta and 13 Jbeta primers that the PCR ran. Method: immunoSEQ multiplex PCR; TCRdb's copy keeps in-frame clones and lacks some. Of about 180,000 clones listed, over 60% are singletons. The material sequenced was PBMCs. Every receptor here comes from a man younger than 35 in good health and CMV-seronegative.

The gene calls are TRBV5-1 and TRBJ1-5; D might be TRBD1 (6 bases). V shed 3 bases and J shed 3 bases, with 13 bases lying between them. The CDR3 is 15 residues long. The germline V gene has CDR1 SGHRS and CDR2 YFSETQ. CDR3 amino acids: CASSSDGQPNQPQHF. The CDR3 DNA reads as TGCGCCAGCAGCTCGGACGGACAGCCCAATCAGCCCCAGCATTTT.

This clone came up a few times. The rearrangement links TRBV5-1 to TRBJ2-3; D perhaps matches TRBD2 (6 bases). CDR3 length: 14 amino acids. Deletions cut 4 bases from V and 3 bases from J, with 12 bases between. The V gene's germline CDR1 is SGHRS and CDR2 YFSETQ. CDR3 residues: CASSPRDFTDTQYF. The CDR3 nucleotides are TGCGCCAGCAGCCCCCGGGACTTTACAGATACGCAGTATTTT.

The chain links TRBV12-5 to TRBJ2-1; 9 bases match TRBD1. The CDR3 runs 14 residues. Germline V gene data show CDR1 as LGHNT and CDR2 as FRNRAP. V gave up 6 bases and J gave up 2 bases; unmatched junction bases: 2. Written as DNA, the CDR3 is TGTGCTAGTGGGAGGACAGGGGCCTACAATGAGCAGTTCTTC. Residues: CASGRTGAYNEQFF.

This chain uses TRBV7-9 with TRBJ2-3, with D tentatively TRBD1 (6 bases). CDR3 length: 12 amino acids. Between the trimmed V and J ends, which lost 10 bases and 2 bases, there was a span of 10 bases. CDR1 is SEHNR, CDR2 FQNEAQ, per germline (reference sequence). CDR3 sequence reads: CAIMGATDTQYF. CDR3 sequence (DNA): TGTGCCATCATGGGGGCCACAGATACGCAGTATTTT.

The rearrangement joins TRBV2 to TRBJ1-6; 10 positions match TRBD1. This CDR3 spans 20 amino acids. Germline lookup yields CDR1 SNHLY and CDR2 FYNNEI. Trimming cost V 3 bases and J 0 bases; bases outside gene matches: 11. The CDR3 bases are TGTGCCAGCAGTGATACGGTGACAGGGGGCGGGAGCTCCTATAATTCACCCCTCCACTTT. Its protein is CASSDTVTGGGSSYNSPLHF.

CDR3 in amino acids: CASSIMGQGLSDTQYF. The CDR3 bases are TGTGCCAGTAGTATTATGGGACAGGGGTTATCAGATACGCAGTATTTT. The V and J genes are TRBV19 and TRBJ2-3, with 10 positions matching TRBD1. Germline V gives CDR1 LNHDA, CDR2 SQIVND (reference sequence). The CDR3 loop spans 16 amino acids. The ends lost 3 bases at V and 4 bases at J; junction bases unmatched: 7.

This chain joins TRBV7-8 and TRBJ1-1, with D uncertain. CDR3 length equals 14 residues. Trimming stripped 2 bases from V and 0 bases from J, with 7 bases between. The germline CDR1 and CDR2 sequences are SGHVS and FQNEAQ. CDR3 in DNA: TGTGCCAGCAGCTTATCTCGTATGAACACTGAAGCTTTCTTT. This encodes CASSLSRMNTEAFF. Supplemented by reference TRBV7-8 and TRBJ1-1, the full variable domain reads GAGVSQSPRYKVAKRGQDVALRCDPISGHVSLFWYQQALGQGPEFLTYFQNEAQLDKSGLPSDRFFAERPEGSVSTLKIQRTQQEDSAVYLCASSLSRMNTEAFFGQGTRLTVV.

V and J are TRBV11-3 and TRBJ2-3, with D maybe TRBD1 (5 bases). CDR1 is SGHNT and CDR2 is YENEEA in the germline V gene. The CDR3 spans 14 residues. V shed 1 base and J shed 3 bases, with 8 bases lying between them. This CDR3 reads CASSLGGFTDTQYF. The CDR3 DNA reads as TGTGCCAGCAGCTTAGGGGGCTTTACAGATACGCAGTATTTT. The complete variable domain, with remaining parts taken from reference TRBV11-3 and TRBJ2-3, reads EAGVVQSPRYKIIEKKQPVAFWCNPISGHNTLYWYLQNLGQGPELLIRYENEEAVDDSQLPKDRFSAERLKGVDSTLKIQPAELGDSAVYLCASSLGGFTDTQYFGPGTRLTVL.

A word on this clone: The sample carries other DNA sequences with the same CDR3. The J gene is TRBJ2-7, the V gene TRBV6-5, with 8 bases aligning to TRBD1. The CDR3 totals 11 residues. V gave up 11 bases and J gave up 5 bases; unmatched junction bases: 5. The V gene's germline CDR1 is MNHEY and CDR2 SVGAGI. The CDR3 DNA reads as TGTGCCTCCCGACAGGGGAACGAGCAGTACTTC. Its protein is CASRQGNEQYF.

This clone was seen only once. The CDR3 is CASSLQGWGDSTDTQYF. Here the CDR3 DNA reads TGTGCCAGCAGCCTCCAGGGTTGGGGGGATAGCACAGATACGCAGTATTTT. The rearrangement joins TRBV7-2 to TRBJ2-3, with a tentative D call TRBD2 (6 bases). With 5 bases removed from V and 0 bases from J, the gap between germline ends came to 18 bases. Germline values: CDR1 SGHTA, CDR2 FQGNSA. The CDR3 is 17 amino acids.

The chain has TRBV27 and TRBJ2-3; TRBD2 matches at 9 bases. The trim removed 6 bases at V and 6 bases at J, leaving 4 bases unmatched. Germline values: CDR1 MNHEY, CDR2 SMNVEV (reference sequence). This CDR3 comprises 13 residues. The CDR3 loop reads CASRGTSRDTQYF. CDR3 DNA: TGTGCCAGCAGGGGGACTAGCCGGGATACGCAGTATTTT.

J is TRBJ1-2 and V is TRBV4-1; tentatively, D is TRBD1 (6 bases). Germline-derived CDR1 and CDR2 are MGHRA and YSYEKL. The CDR3 contains 16 residues. V was shortened by 4 bases and J by 4 bases, with 19 bases between the two germline ends. CDR3 sequence (DNA): TGCGCCAGCAGCCCGGAAGACTTCAGGGGCCCCTATGGCTACACCTTC. Translation: CASSPEDFRGPYGYTF.

The CDR3 DNA reads TGTGCCAGCTCACGGACAGGGTATGATGAAAAACTGTTTTTT. This sequence encodes CASSRTGYDEKLFF. The chain combines TRBV18 with TRBJ1-4; TRBD1 matches 8 bases. V lost 4 bases to trimming and J lost 6 bases; unmatched junction nucleotides: 4. CDR3 length: 14 residues. Germline CDR1 reads KGHSH; CDR2 reads LQKENI. The full variable domain, its missing parts supplied by reference TRBV18 and TRBJ1-4, is NAGVMQNPRHLVRRRGQEARLRCSPMKGHSHVYWYRQLPEEGLKFMVYLQKENIIDESGMPKERFSAEFPKEGPSILRIQQVVRGDSAAYFCASSRTGYDEKLFFGSGTQLSVL.

In this sample, this clone turned up a few times. The chain links TRBV18 to TRBJ2-1, with TRBD2 as a possible D gene (6 bases). This CDR3 is 18 amino acids long. V was trimmed by 6 bases and J by 0 bases, leaving 21 bases between them. The germline V gene encodes CDR1 KGHSH and CDR2 LQKENI. This CDR3 is CASSRAAGGTRSYNEQFF. CDR3 DNA sequence: TGTGCCAGCTCCCGGGCAGCGGGTGGAACTCGCTCCTACAATGAGCAGTTCTTC.

This chain joins TRBV7-9 and TRBJ1-1; a possible D gene is TRBD1 (5 bases). Germline V lookup: CDR1 SEHNR, CDR2 FQNEAQ (reference sequence). This CDR3 has 15 residues. The V and J ends lost 5 bases and 11 bases respectively, with 24 bases between them. The CDR3 here is CASSPGGREDLSAFF. For the CDR3, the DNA is TGTGCCAGCAGCCCGGGGGGGAGGGAAGACCTTTCGGCTTTCTTT.

Only a few counts were recorded for this clone. The chain is built from TRBV4-1 and TRBJ2-1; weak D call: TRBD2 (6 bases). The CDR3 sequence is 15 residues long. Trimming took 4 bases from V and 0 from J, leaving 10 bases between them. The germline CDR1 and CDR2 sequences are MGHRA and YSYEKL. This CDR3 reads CASSPERVSYNEQFF. DNA for the CDR3: TGCGCCAGCAGCCCAGAGCGGGTCTCCTACAATGAGCAGTTCTTC.

V is TRBV11-3 and J is TRBJ2-7, with D possibly TRBD1 on 5 matching bases. The germline V gene encodes CDR1 SGHNT and CDR2 YENEEA. V was pared by 1 base and J by 0 bases, with 10 bases between. The CDR3 covers 15 residues. CDR3 coding DNA: TGTGCCAGCAGCTTAGGTACGGACAACTCCTACGAGCAGTACTTC. Its protein is CASSLGTDNSYEQYF.

This clone occurred a few times. The chain's CDR3 is CASSHKQGWGYTF. DNA of the CDR3: TGTGCCAGCAGCCATAAACAGGGGTGGGGCTACACCTTC. The chain joins TRBV4-2 to TRBJ1-2; 7 nucleotides align to TRBD1. J was trimmed by 8 bases and V by 3 bases; bases with no gene match: 6. Germline V gene lookup returns CDR1 LGHNA and CDR2 YNFKEQ. CDR3 size: 13 residues.

This clone was detected only a few times. This chain joins TRBV7-9 and TRBJ2-3; D is unresolved. CDR3 length equals 14 residues. The germline gives CDR1 SEHNR, CDR2 FQNEAQ (reference sequence). The germline V and J ends were trimmed by 5 bases and 2 bases, with 11 bases remaining between them. Here the CDR3 reads CASSQTGSTDTQYF. CDR3 coding DNA: TGTGCCAGCAGCCAGACCGGGTCCACAGATACGCAGTATTTT.

J is TRBJ2-1 and V is TRBV2; 14 nucleotides match TRBD2. The V and J ends lost 4 bases and 9 bases, in that order; junction bases with no gene match: 5. The CDR3 spans 15 residues. Germline assignment: CDR1 SNHLY and CDR2 FYNNEI. This chain's CDR3 is CASSAGTSGGGEQFF. CDR3 sequence (DNA): TGTGCCAGCAGTGCCGGGACTAGCGGGGGAGGTGAGCAGTTCTTC.

To note about this clone: Other nucleotide sequences from this sample produce the same CDR3. This chain uses TRBV20-1 with TRBJ1-2; no reliable D call. The germline V gene has CDR1 DFQATT and CDR2 SNEGSKA (reference sequence). This CDR3 has 10 amino acids. V lost 3 bases to trimming and J lost 4 bases, with 3 bases between them. The DNA for the CDR3 is TGCAGTGCTAGCAGCTATGGCTACACCTTC. Translating gives CSASSYGYTF.

This chain links TRBV6-1 with TRBJ2-7, with 7 positions matching TRBD1. CDR3 length equals 12 residues. The germline V gene encodes CDR1 MNHNS and CDR2 SASEGT. The CDR3 coding sequence is TGTGCTGGCCGGGACAGTACCTACGAGCAGTACTTC. Its translation is CAGRDSTYEQYF.

This sequence joins TRBV6-1 and TRBJ1-1; the match to TRBD1 covers 8 bases. The CDR3 length is 15 residues. Germline V gene data show CDR1 as MNHNS and CDR2 as SASEGT. The ends lost 9 bases at V and 0 bases at J; junction bases unmatched: 9. CDR3 region: CASLPGQAMNTEAFF. The DNA of the CDR3 is TGTGCCAGTCTTCCGGGACAGGCGATGAACACTGAAGCTTTCTTT.

The V and J genes are TRBV7-6 and TRBJ1-2, with 8 bases lining up with TRBD1. Germline assignment: CDR1 SGHVS and CDR2 FNYEAQ. The J segment lost 2 bases and the V segment lost 1 base, leaving 6 bases of the junction unmatched. The CDR3 totals 16 residues. CDR3 coding DNA: TGTGCCAGCAGCTTAGACCAGGGGGCGCGGAACTATGGCTACACCTTC. This translates into CASSLDQGARNYGYTF.

V usage is TRBV5-1 and J usage is TRBJ1-1; 7 bases are shared with TRBD1. J gave up 3 bases and V 5 bases, and 7 bases lay outside the gene matches. CDR3 size: 14 residues. The germline V gene has CDR1 SGHRS and CDR2 YFSETQ. The CDR3, as DNA: TGCGCCAGCAGGAGGGGACAGTGGGACACTGAAGCTTTCTTT. This codes for CASRRGQWDTEAFF.

This clone has more than one count but fewer than ten. The rearrangement uses TRBV7-8 and TRBJ2-3; TRBD1 matches at 8 bases. The trim removed 5 bases at V and 3 bases at J, leaving 10 bases unmatched. The V gene's germline CDR1 is SGHVS and CDR2 FQNEAQ. The CDR3 length is 16 residues. This CDR3 is CASSATDRGGTDTQYF. The CDR3 nucleotides read TGTGCCAGCAGCGCGACCGACAGGGGTGGGACAGATACGCAGTATTTT.

CDR3 residues: CASRRGGSGALQNTEAFF. The CDR3 DNA sequence: TGCGCCAGCCGACGCGGGGGGAGTGGGGCACTTCAGAACACTGAAGCTTTCTTT. The V gene is TRBV5-1, the J gene TRBJ1-1; D might be TRBD1 (5 bases). Trimming pared 7 bases from V and 1 base from J, leaving 26 bases between. The CDR3 contains 18 residues. Germline assignment: CDR1 SGHRS and CDR2 YFSETQ.